The entry below gives a single T cell receptor beta chain sequence along with its context. The data belong to a study of blood T cell repertoires in COVID-19. Study at large: Spain, Italy and the United States supplied samples that represented acute and convalescent COVID-19. Sample material is recorded as cDNA or gDNA derived from T cells, B-cell-depleted T cells, or PBMCs.

Study processing details: It was from reference gene primer amplification that nucleated cell counts were estimated. Method: immunoSEQ multiplex PCR; TCRdb's copy keeps in-frame clones and lacks some. Clonal size and the V and J genes are those of that table, whereas D and trimming came from the DNA. The table shows tens of thousands of clones, with around 83% occurring only once. From germline, CDR1 is SGHRS and CDR2 YFSETQ. V dropped 7 bases and J dropped 2 bases, with 5 bases sitting between them. The CDR3 is 11 residues long. The chain recombines TRBV5-1 with TRBJ2-3; D call uncertain. The receptor was isolated from a man between 70 and 80 years old with active COVID-19. The sequenced sample consisted of peripheral blood. The CDR3 DNA reads as TGCGCCAGCGCTAACACAGATACGCAGTATTTT. It codes for CASANTDTQYF.